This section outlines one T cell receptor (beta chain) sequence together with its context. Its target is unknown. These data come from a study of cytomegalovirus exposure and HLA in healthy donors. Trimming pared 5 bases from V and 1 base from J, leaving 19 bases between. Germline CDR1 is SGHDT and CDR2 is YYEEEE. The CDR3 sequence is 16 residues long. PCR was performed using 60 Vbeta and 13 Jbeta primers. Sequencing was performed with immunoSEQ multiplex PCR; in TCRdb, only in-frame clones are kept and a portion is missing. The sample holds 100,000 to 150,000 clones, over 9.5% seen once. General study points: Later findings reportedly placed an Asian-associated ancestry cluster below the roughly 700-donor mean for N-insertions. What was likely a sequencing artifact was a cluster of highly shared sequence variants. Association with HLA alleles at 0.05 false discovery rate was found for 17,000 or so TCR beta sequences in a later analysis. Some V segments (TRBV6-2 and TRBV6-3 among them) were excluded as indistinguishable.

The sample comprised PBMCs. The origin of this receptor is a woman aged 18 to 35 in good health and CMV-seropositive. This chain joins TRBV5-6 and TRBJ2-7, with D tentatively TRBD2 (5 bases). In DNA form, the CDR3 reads TGTGCCAGCAGTACGCCAATCTCCGGGGTATCCTACGAGCAGTACTTC. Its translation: CASSTPISGVSYEQYF.